The rows below give T cell receptor beta chains drawn from one sample of a study of graft-versus-host responses after intestinal transplantation. These receptors' antigens are unknown. Profiled with immunoSEQ multiplex PCR; TCRdb holds only in-frame clones, not every one. Of roughly 120,000 clones listed, over 75% were seen once; the top ten hold under 0.2%. The material was unstimulated CD4+ T cells sorted from spleen or lymph node cells, obtained before intestinal transplant. The receptors derive from a human donor who received an intestinal transplant. Both conserved end residues are part of each CDR3. The D gene is left open where the match is weak. The size entry is marked missing in some rows and otherwise reads once, few, many or a size class.

J gene,V gene,D gene,clone size,CDR3 DNA,CDR3 protein
TRBJ2-3,TRBV7-8,TRBD2,-,TGTGCCAGCAGCTTAGCTCCTAGCGGGGGGGTAGATACGCAGTATTTT,CASSLAPSGGVDTQYF
TRBJ2-3,TRBV29-1,-,-,TGCAGCGTTGGGGGGCAGCACACAGATACGCAGTATTTT,CSVGGQHTDTQYF
TRBJ2-6,TRBV19,-,-,TGTGCCAGTAGTATGCGGCAGGGCGGTGGGGCCAACGTCCTGACTTTC,CASSMRQGGGANVLTF
TRBJ1-4,TRBV27,-,-,TGTGCCAGCAGTTTATGGGGGGGGACTGAAAAACTGTTTTTT,CASSLWGGTEKLFF
TRBJ2-7,TRBV2,TRBD2,-,TGTGCCAGCACGGCGGGAGGGCCTGTCGAGCAGTACTTC,CASTAGGPVEQYF
TRBJ2-1,TRBV28,-,-,TGTGCCAGCAGTCCCGGCGGTACCCTCTACAATGAGCAGTTCTTC,CASSPGGTLYNEQFF
TRBJ1-5,TRBV6-1,TRBD1,-,TGTGCCAGCAGGGAGACAGGGCCCGCTCAGCCCCAGCATTTT,CASRETGPAQPQHF
TRBJ1-2,TRBV4-1,-,-,TGCGCCAGCAGCCACCAAGTAGGGGTCTACTATGGCTACACCTTC,CASSHQVGVYYGYTF
TRBJ2-7,TRBV18,TRBD2,-,TGTGCCAGCTCACTTCTAGCGGGGGTTACCTACGAGCAGTACTTC,CASSLLAGVTYEQYF
TRBJ2-2,TRBV19,-,-,TGTGCCAGTAGGAGGGAGGGGGACACCGGGGAGCTGTTTTTT,CASRREGDTGELFF
TRBJ1-2,TRBV11-2,TRBD1,-,TGTGCCAGCAGCTTAGTGCAGGGGGGCTATGGCTACACCTTC,CASSLVQGGYGYTF
TRBJ2-1,TRBV19,-,-,TGTGCCAGTAGTAGGAGCTCCTACAATGAGCAGTTCTTC,CASSRSSYNEQFF
TRBJ1-1,TRBV6-6,-,-,TGTGCCAGCACCTCGTTGGGGCTCACTGAAGCTTTCTTT,CASTSLGLTEAFF
TRBJ1-2,TRBV4-1,TRBD1,few,TGCGCCAGCAGCCAAGTCGGGACAGGGGGCCGATGGTATGGCTACACCTTC,CASSQVGTGGRWYGYTF
TRBJ2-3,TRBV4-3,-,-,TGCGCCAGCAGCCAAGAGTTGGCTCGCGGGGGCACAGATACGCAGTATTTT,CASSQELARGGTDTQYF
TRBJ2-6,TRBV5-6,TRBD1,-,TGTGCCAGCCAGCTTGGATGGGCAGGGGGCTTCTCTGGGGCCAACGTCCTGACTTTC,CASQLGWAGGFSGANVLTF
TRBJ1-3,TRBV13,-,-,TGTGCCAGCAGTAAGGGGGGGAGAAACACCATATATTTT,CASSKGGRNTIYF
TRBJ2-3,TRBV18,TRBD2,-,TGTGCCAGCTCACCACTCCCGACTAGCGGGAGACCAGATACGCAGTATTTT,CASSPLPTSGRPDTQYF
TRBJ2-5,TRBV7-9,-,-,TGTGCCAGCAGCTTAGACGGTGACAGTGAAGAGACCCAGTACTTC,CASSLDGDSEETQYF
TRBJ2-7,TRBV9,-,-,TGTGCCAGCAGCGTAAGTACCTACTCCTACGAGCAGTACTTC,CASSVSTYSYEQYF
TRBJ1-1,TRBV6-5,-,-,TGTGCCAGCAGAGTCTGGGGCCGGGTGGACACTGAAGCTTTCTTT,CASRVWGRVDTEAFF
TRBJ1-1,TRBV2,-,-,TGTGCCAGCAGCCATGGACAGCTGAACACTGAAGCTTTCTTT,CASSHGQLNTEAFF
TRBJ1-5,TRBV5-6,-,few,TGTGCCAGCAGCTTGGCAGGTTTGGAGCCCCAGCATTTT,CASSLAGLEPQHF
TRBJ1-1,TRBV5-1,-,-,TGCGCCAGCAGCCAACAGGGTGGGGGCACTGAAGCTTTCTTT,CASSQQGGGTEAFF
TRBJ2-3,TRBV6-6,-,-,TGTGCCAGCAGCCGCCGAGGTGGGGAGGATACGCAGTATTTT,CASSRRGGEDTQYF
TRBJ2-2,TRBV7-3,TRBD1,-,TGTGCCAGCAGCTTGGGGACAGCGAACACCGGGGAGCTGTTTTTT,CASSLGTANTGELFF
TRBJ1-4,TRBV7-2,-,-,TGTGCCAGCAGCACCTGGGGGCAGAATGAAAAACTGTTTTTT,CASSTWGQNEKLFF
TRBJ2-7,TRBV27,-,-,TGTGCCAGCAGTTTCTGGGCTAGCGCGGCCTACGAGCAGTACTTC,CASSFWASAAYEQYF